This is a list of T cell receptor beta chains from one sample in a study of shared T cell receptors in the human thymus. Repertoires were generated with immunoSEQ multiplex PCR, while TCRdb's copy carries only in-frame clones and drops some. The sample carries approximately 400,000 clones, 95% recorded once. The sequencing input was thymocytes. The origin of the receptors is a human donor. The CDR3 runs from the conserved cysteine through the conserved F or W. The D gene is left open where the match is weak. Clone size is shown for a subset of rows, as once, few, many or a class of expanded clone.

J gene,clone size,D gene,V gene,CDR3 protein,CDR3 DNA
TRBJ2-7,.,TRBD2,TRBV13,CASSQYRVSGLAGVYEQYF,TGTGCCAGCAGCCAGTACAGGGTTTCAGGACTAGCGGGAGTATACGAGCAGTACTTC
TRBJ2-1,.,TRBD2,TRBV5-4,CASSQAGASYNEQFF,TGTGCCAGCTCTCAAGCGGGAGCGTCTTACAATGAGCAGTTCTTC
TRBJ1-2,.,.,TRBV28,CASSFPGQKEGYTF,TGTGCCAGCAGTTTCCCGGGACAAAAAGAAGGCTACACCTTC
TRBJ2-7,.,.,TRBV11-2,CASSDTGSYEQYF,TGTGCCAGCAGCGACACCGGCAGCTACGAGCAGTACTTC
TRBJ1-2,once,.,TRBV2,CASSPLHREGIHGYTF,TGTGCCAGCAGTCCACTCCATCGTGAGGGAATTCATGGCTACACCTTC
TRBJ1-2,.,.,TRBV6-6,CASSARAGYTF,TGTGCCAGCAGCGCAAGGGCGGGCTACACCTTC
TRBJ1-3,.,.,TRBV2,CASRILTGLAISSGNTIYF,TGTGCCAGCAGGATACTCACAGGGTTAGCTATCAGCTCTGGAAACACCATATATTTT
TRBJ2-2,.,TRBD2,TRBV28,CASSLLAGNGGELFF,TGTGCCAGCAGTTTACTAGCGGGTAATGGCGGGGAGCTGTTTTTT
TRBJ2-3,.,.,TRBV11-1,CASSQGVSSTDTQYF,TGTGCCAGCAGCCAAGGGGTCTCTAGCACAGATACGCAGTATTTT
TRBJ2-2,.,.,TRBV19,CASRPRDRWGGPVPGELFF,TGTGCCAGTCGTCCAAGGGACAGATGGGGGGGCCCGGTCCCCGGGGAGCTGTTTTTT
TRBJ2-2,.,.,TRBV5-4,CASSQDGLGELFF,TGTGCCAGCAGTCAGGACGGCCTCGGGGAGCTGTTTTTT
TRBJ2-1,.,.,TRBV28,CASSLGTTSYNEQFF,TGTGCCAGCAGTTTAGGTACTACCTCCTACAATGAGCAGTTCTTC
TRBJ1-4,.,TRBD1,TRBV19,CASSNLEADRDRSNEKLFF,TGTGCCAGTAGTAATCTCGAGGCGGACAGGGATCGGTCTAATGAAAAACTGTTTTTT
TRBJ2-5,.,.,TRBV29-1,CSVEIPGHRETQYF,TGCAGCGTTGAAATCCCCGGGCACAGAGAGACCCAGTACTTC
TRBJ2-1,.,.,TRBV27,CASSLSSFRNEQFF,TGTGCCAGCAGTTTATCCTCGTTTAGAAATGAGCAGTTCTTC
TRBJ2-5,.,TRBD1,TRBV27,CASSSSRDRVETQYF,TGTGCCAGCAGTTCAAGCCGGGACAGGGTAGAGACCCAGTACTTC
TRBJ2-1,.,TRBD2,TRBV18,CASSLPTTIAGVVDEQFF,TGTGCCAGCTCACTGCCTACGACAATAGCGGGAGTCGTGGATGAGCAGTTCTTC
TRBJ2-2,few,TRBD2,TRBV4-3,CASSRGLAGGVRTGELFF,TGCGCCAGCAGCCGAGGACTAGCGGGAGGTGTGAGGACCGGGGAGCTGTTTTTT
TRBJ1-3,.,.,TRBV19,CASKEEPGNTIYF,TGTGCCAGTAAGGAGGAGCCTGGAAACACCATATATTTT
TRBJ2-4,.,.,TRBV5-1,CASSLVVCGPDRQAKNIQYF,TGCGCCAGCAGCTTGGTAGTTTGCGGTCCGGACCGGCAGGCCAAAAACATTCAGTACTTC
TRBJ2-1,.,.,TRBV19,CASSHWVRPGIDNEQFF,TGTGCCAGTAGCCATTGGGTCCGGCCAGGTATTGACAATGAGCAGTTCTTC
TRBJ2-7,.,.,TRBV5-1,CASSLITGLSYEQYF,TGCGCCAGCAGCTTAATCACCGGGCTCTCCTACGAGCAGTACTTC
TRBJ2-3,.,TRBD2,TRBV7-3,CASSSPSGGRGTDTQYF,TGTGCCAGCAGCTCGCCCTCGGGCGGGAGGGGCACAGATACGCAGTATTTT
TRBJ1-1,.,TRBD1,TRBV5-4,CASSLEGPGGRDTEAFF,TGTGCCAGCAGCTTGGAGGGGCCAGGGGGCAGGGACACTGAAGCTTTCTTT
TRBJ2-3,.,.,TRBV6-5,CASRWIDSNTQYF,TGTGCCAGCAGGTGGATCGACTCTAATACGCAGTATTTT
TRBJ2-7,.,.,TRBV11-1,CASSCRASGLPWEQYF,TGTGCCAGCAGCTGCCGGGCTTCGGGACTGCCCTGGGAGCAGTACTTC
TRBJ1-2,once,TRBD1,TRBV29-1,CSYTGGKDYGYTF,TGCAGCTACACAGGGGGCAAGGACTATGGCTACACCTTC
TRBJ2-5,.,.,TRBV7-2,CASSPRQPLGWTQYF,TGTGCCAGCAGCCCTCGACAGCCTCTAGGTTGGACCCAGTACTTC
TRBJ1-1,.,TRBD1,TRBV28,CASSAQGAETEAFF,TGTGCCAGCAGTGCACAGGGGGCAGAGACTGAAGCTTTCTTT
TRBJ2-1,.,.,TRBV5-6,CASSLVEDSPRNEQFF,TGTGCCAGCAGCTTGGTAGAGGACAGTCCAAGGAATGAGCAGTTCTTC